A selection of T cell receptor beta chains follows, all from one sample in a study of blood T cell repertoires in COVID-19. The table came from immunoSEQ multiplex PCR; TCRdb's copy has only in-frame clones and leaves some out. The table lists 150,000 to 200,000 clones, approximately 84% of them singletons. Sequencing was done on a sample of peripheral blood. The source of these receptors is a woman aged 45-65 years with COVID-19, enrolled during active disease. The CDR3 runs from the conserved cysteine through the conserved F or W. A D gene is named only where the DNA matches it firmly. Expanded clones are given a class, and other clones once, few, many or no size at all.

v_call	clone_size	j_call	d_call	cdr3_nt	cdr3_aa
TRBV19	few	TRBJ1-5	TRBD1	TGTGCCAGTAGTATAGGGGGGACAGGGAACCAGCCCCAGCATTTT	CASSIGGTGNQPQHF
TRBV4-2	-	TRBJ2-7	TRBD2	TGTGCCAGCAGCCAAGATCGCGGGGGGGTACACGAGCAGTACTTC	CASSQDRGGVHEQYF
TRBV12-5	-	TRBJ2-3	TRBD1	TGTGCTAGTGGTTACGGGACAGGGACAGATACGCAGTATTTT	CASGYGTGTDTQYF
TRBV27	-	TRBJ2-3	TRBD1	TGTGCCAGCAGTTCACCTACAGGGGTTGCCACAGATACGCAGTATTTT	CASSSPTGVATDTQYF
TRBV7-6	-	TRBJ2-3	TRBD2	TGTGCCAGCAGCTGGGGACTAGCGGGGAGCACAGATACGCAGTATTTT	CASSWGLAGSTDTQYF
TRBV12-5	-	TRBJ2-5	TRBD2	TGTGCTAGTGGTTCCCCAGGACTAGCGGGGGAGACCCAGTACTTC	CASGSPGLAGETQYF
TRBV4-1	-	TRBJ2-3	TRBD2	TGCGCCAGCAGCCAAGAAGGACTAGCGGGGGCTAGCACAGATACGCAGTATTTT	CASSQEGLAGASTDTQYF
TRBV7-2	-	TRBJ2-1	TRBD1	TGTGCCAGCAGCAACTACAGCAGGGGGAATGAGCAGTTCTTC	CASSNYSRGNEQFF
TRBV24-1	-	TRBJ2-2	-	TGTGCCACCAGTGATAGGGGGACACTAACCGGGGAGCTGTTTTTT	CATSDRGTLTGELFF
TRBV28	-	TRBJ1-5	TRBD1	TGTGCCAGCAGTCCATCGACAGGGGGCAATCAGCCCCAGCATTTT	CASSPSTGGNQPQHF